This TCR beta chain emerged from a study of blood T cell repertoires in COVID-19. Study-wide background: From the United States, Italy and Spain came samples of acute and convalescent COVID-19. Sources were T cells, B-cell-depleted T cells, or PBMCs; the material itself was cDNA or gDNA.

This clone showed up just once. Under the authors' procedure: Reference gene primers were amplified, and this amplification served to estimate nucleated cell counts. Here immunoSEQ multiplex PCR was the method, and the copy in TCRdb shows in-frame clones only, minus some. D and trimming were read from the DNA, whereas the V and J calls and clone size are those reported in that table. The sample has roughly 130,000 clones, roughly four fifths seen once. Trimming cost V 2 bases and J 4 bases; bases outside gene matches: 3. Germline V gene data show CDR1 as MDHEN and CDR2 as SYDVKM. CDR3 size: 15 residues.

The rearrangement joins TRBV28 to TRBJ2-5, with TRBD2 matching 11 bases. The sequencing sample was made of peripheral blood. This clonotype was sampled from a man aged 80 or over with acute or convalescent COVID-19. In nucleotides, the CDR3 is TGTGCCAGCAGTTTAGGGACTAGCGGAGTAGAGACCCAGTACTTC. Protein product: CASSLGTSGVETQYF.